Listed here is a single T cell receptor (beta chain). The data stem from a study of blood T cell repertoires in COVID-19. For the study at large: There were acute and convalescent COVID-19 samples, and they came from the United States, Italy and Spain. In each case, the material was cDNA or gDNA derived from T cells, B-cell-depleted T cells, or PBMCs.

Germline V lookup: CDR1 MNHEY, CDR2 SMNVEV (reference sequence). The CDR3 totals 16 residues. V lost 2 bases, J lost 6 bases, and 7 bases stayed unmatched. As originally analysed: Estimates of nucleated cell counts were drawn from the amplification of reference gene primers. The method was immunoSEQ multiplex PCR; TCRdb's version includes in-frame clones alone and lacks a portion of them. Clonal size and the V and J genes are those of that table, whereas D and trimming came from the DNA. The data show 150,000 to 200,000 clones, with around four fifths seen just once and around 8.4% held by the top ten.

The origin of this receptor is a woman of 80 years or more with active or convalescent COVID-19. The rearrangement uses TRBV27 and TRBJ2-2; TRBD2 matches at 9 bases. Specimen: peripheral blood. CDR3 in DNA: TGTGCCAGCAGTTTAAACCCTAGCGGGGTCGCCGGGGAGCTGTTTTTT. It specifies CASSLNPSGVAGELFF.